These 13 T cell receptor beta chains were sequenced from one sample in a study of response to subunit inactivated influenza vaccine (dated by TCRdb to the late 2010s). The library was made by RT-PCR. This sample was sequenced with an Illumina HiSeq 2500. Using fastp trimming at Q25 and MiXCR clonotype assembly, TCRdb reanalyzed the public sequencing data and kept in-frame beta chains. Here each entry gathers all rows of one CDR3 protein and keeps the most common genes and DNA. For this sample the table gives about 500,000 distinct CDR3 sequences, of which approximately 15% were detected only once. Roughly 3% of the sample rests with the top ten. Here the sequenced sample was CD4+ T cells sorted from PBMCs, taken less than 30 months after vaccination. Receptors originate from a man between 50 and 75 years old who received an inactivated influenza vaccine. Donor details come from another sample of the same person, matched by shared clones.

This clonotype was counted between two and nine times. The chain has TRBV20-1 and TRBJ2-2, with TRBD2 matching over 12 bases. Germline values: CDR1 DFQATT, CDR2 SNEGSKA (reference sequence). CDR3 length: 15 amino acids. V shed 5 bases, J shed 6 bases, and the junction held 7 bases outside the gene matches. CDR3 bases: TGCAGTGCTCCCGGACTAGCGGGACTCCCCGGGGAGCTGTTTTTT. Its protein product is CSAPGLAGLPGELFF.

This chain links TRBV6-1 with TRBJ2-7; the D gene is possibly TRBD1 (6 bases). V was clipped by 7 bases and J by 4 bases, with 26 bases between them. Germline CDR1 MNHNS, CDR2 SASEGT. The CDR3 is made up of 17 amino acids. The CDR3: CASIKGQAGIRGYEQYF. CDR3 nucleotide sequence: TGTGCCAGCATCAAGGGACAAGCCGGGATTAGGGGGTACGAGCAGTACTTC.

This clonotype came up a few times. One end of the junction varies from germline; a read error may be responsible. The chain joins TRBV6-5 to TRBJ1-6, with D possibly matching TRBD1 (6 bases). The CDR3 sequence is 16 residues long. In germline, CDR1 is MNHEY, CDR2 SVGAGI. The DNA of the CDR3 is TGTGCCAGCAGTTACGCCAGGGGCGCATATATTTCACCCCTCCACTTT. Protein product: CASSYARGAYISPLHF.

Only a few counts were recorded for this clonotype. This chain connects TRBV29-1 to TRBJ1-4; D gene ambiguous. V was pared by 7 bases and J by 6 bases, with 6 bases between. The CDR3 length is 10 residues. The V gene's germline CDR1 is SQVTM and CDR2 ANQGSEA. The CDR3 is CSAGDEKLFF. In nucleotides, the CDR3 is TGCAGCGCCGGCGATGAAAAACTGTTTTTT.

This chain uses TRBV28 with TRBJ1-5; D is ambiguous. The CDR3 has 16 residues. Germline CDR1 and CDR2: MDHEN and SYDVKM. The V gene lost 6 bases and the J gene lost 5 bases, with 20 bases spanning the gap. The CDR3 is CASRPRGRERDQPQHF. Written as DNA, the CDR3 is TGTGCCAGCAGACCTCGAGGGAGGGAGAGGGATCAGCCCCAGCATTTT. The variable domain in full, completed from reference TRBV28 and TRBJ1-5, reads DVKVTQSSRYLVKRTGEKVFLECVQDMDHENMFWYRQDPGLGLRLIYFSYDVKMKEKGDIPEGYSVSREKKERFSLILESASTNQTSMYLCASRPRGRERDQPQHFGDGTRLSIL.

The chain joins TRBV7-2 to TRBJ1-1, with 7 bases lining up with TRBD1. The V gene end was trimmed by 4 bases and the J gene end by 2 bases; junction bases not matched to a gene: 13. This CDR3 has 17 amino acids. Germline CDR1 is SGHTA and CDR2 is FQGNSA. The CDR3 nucleotides are TGTGCCAGCAGCTCCCCGGAGCGGGACAGTTCTAACACTGAAGCTTTCTTT. It specifies CASSSPERDSSNTEAFF.

This clonotype was seen a handful of times. The chain employs TRBV27 and TRBJ2-7; D ambiguous. From germline, CDR1 is MNHEY and CDR2 SMNVEV (reference sequence). V was shortened by 3 bases and J by 5 bases, with 11 bases between the two germline ends. This CDR3 has 13 residues. CDR3 nucleotides: TGTGCCAGCAGTTTCGGCGGCGCCGACGAGCAGTACTTC. It specifies CASSFGGADEQYF.

The rearrangement joins TRBV5-6 to TRBJ2-5; D gene uncertain. The CDR3 is made up of 13 amino acids. Germline V lookup: CDR1 SGHDT, CDR2 YYEEEE. Trimming stripped 3 bases from V and 3 bases from J, with 9 bases between. The CDR3 coding sequence is TGTGCCAGCAGCTGGGCTCAAGAAGAGACCCAGTACTTC. This encodes CASSWAQEETQYF.

This clonotype was found a few times. The chain recombines TRBV10-3 with TRBJ2-1; 9 nucleotides agree with TRBD2. The junction had 1 base not matched to a gene; V was cut back by 2 bases and J by 2 bases. Germline V gene lookup returns CDR1 ENHRY and CDR2 SYGVKD. This CDR3 is built from 15 residues. In nucleotides, the CDR3 is TGTGCCATCAGTGAGGGACTAGCGCCCTACAATGAGCAGTTCTTC. It specifies CAISEGLAPYNEQFF.

This chain links TRBV29-1 with TRBJ1-1; D remains ambiguous. The ends were cut back, 6 bases at V and 3 bases at J, with 14 bases in the middle. The CDR3 runs 13 residues. From germline, CDR1 is SQVTM and CDR2 ANQGSEA. The DNA of the CDR3 is TGCAGCGTCAAAGGTGGTTTTTACACTGAAGCTTTCTTT. Protein sequence: CSVKGGFYTEAFF. The whole variable domain, filled in from reference TRBV29-1 and TRBJ1-1, reads SAVISQKPSRDICQRGTSLTIQCQVDSQVTMMFWYRQQPGQSLTLIATANQGSEATYESGFVIDKFPISRPNLTFSTLTVSNMSPEDSSIYLCSVKGGFYTEAFFGQGTRLTVV.

V and J are TRBV12-3 or TRBV12-4 and TRBJ1-2; a possible D gene is TRBD1 (5 bases). This CDR3 contains 20 residues. V gave up 1 base and J gave up 3 bases, with 27 bases separating them. CDR3 nucleotides: TGTGCCAGCAGTTTAGGGTCAAGGGGACTAATTTTGGGTCTATACTATGGCTACACCTTC. Translated, it gives CASSLGSRGLILGLYYGYTF.

This chain uses TRBV7-8 with TRBJ2-3; D remains ambiguous. Germline CDR1 and CDR2: SGHVS and FQNEAQ. CDR3 length: 13 residues. The V gene lost 4 bases and the J gene lost 6 bases, with 11 bases spanning the gap. CDR3 DNA: TGTGCCAGCAGCTGCTTGACGACGGATACGCAGTATTTT. Encoded protein: CASSCLTTDTQYF.

This clonotype was seen ten or more times. This chain connects TRBV20-1 to TRBJ2-3, with 10 bases fitting TRBD2. Germline lookup yields CDR1 DFQATT and CDR2 SNEGSKA (reference sequence). J lost 2 bases, V lost 5 bases, and 7 bases had no gene match. There are 15 residues in the CDR3. CDR3 sequence: CSASRTSGLTDTQYF. The DNA for the CDR3 is TGCAGTGCTTCACGGACTAGCGGCCTCACAGATACGCAGTATTTT.